This paragraph covers one TCR beta chain sequence. This specimen comes from a study of T cell clones after liver transplantation. V was shortened by 4 bases and J by 4 bases, with 13 bases between the two germline ends. CDR1 SEHNR and CDR2 FQNEAQ come from the germline V gene (reference sequence). This CDR3 is 14 amino acids long. Repertoires were generated with immunoSEQ multiplex PCR, while TCRdb's copy carries only in-frame clones and drops some. The sample carries over 55,000 clones, 70% recorded once. The specimen comprised CD4+ T cells from blood, sampled at the approximately 15-month timepoint. The sequence came from a human patient who received a liver transplant. Some T cells could come from the graft donor. The V call is TRBV7-9, the J call TRBJ1-1; D is unclear. DNA for the CDR3: TGTGCCAGCAGCTCTACGACCCGGACCACTGAAGCTTTCTTT. Amino acid sequence: CASSSTTRTTEAFF.